This T cell receptor (beta chain) was profiled in a study of metastatic and nonmetastatic thyroid tumors. Overall study context: From malignant and benign thyroid patients, repertoires in blood and in tumor or nodule tissue were compared. Study observations and caveats: Benign nodules reportedly had significantly lower TCR beta diversity than malignant thyroid tumors in blood and tumor.

In the study's own analysis: It was from CDR3 differences across clinicopathological groups that a distant-metastasis classifier for papillary thyroid cancer was built. TCRdb recomputed clones from the PCR reads via MiXCR. These V and J calls derive from TCRdb rather than the authors' analysis. The data show some 9,900 clones, under 35% seen once. There were no patients who had received any treatment before thyroid surgery. CDR1 is MNHNS, CDR2 SASEGT, per germline. There are 17 residues in the CDR3. J was trimmed by 1 base and V by 3 bases; bases with no gene match: 11. Relative to its sample, this clone is medium-sized. What it binds is not known.

Sequenced material: tumor tissue. The V call is TRBV6-1, the J call TRBJ2-7; 8 nucleotides align to TRBD2. The source is a female donor with papillary thyroid cancer or a benign thyroid nodule (not recorded which). Some clones in this sample may be carry-over from other donors' samples. CDR3 region: CASSEYITSGGSYEQYF. CDR3 DNA: TGTGCCAGCAGTGAGTACATTACTAGCGGAGGTTCCTACGAGCAGTACTTC.